Listed here are 15 T cell receptor beta chains from one sample, sequenced in a study of PD-1 blockade in classical Hodgkin lymphoma. Only in-frame clones appear in the TCRdb table, and some are missing; sequencing was by immunoSEQ multiplex PCR. Of some 24,000 clones listed, 80% were seen once; the top ten hold 6.7%. All patients relapsed after autologous stem cell transplantation, and brentuximab vedotin exposure varied. This material consisted of peripheral blood mononuclear cells (PBMCs), taken at baseline. The receptors come from a human donor with classical Hodgkin lymphoma.

This rearrangement joins TRBV10-3 to TRBJ2-3; D is uncertain. V was cut by 4 bases and J by 5 bases, with 7 bases left in between. The CDR3 extends over 12 amino acids. Germline lookup yields CDR1 ENHRY and CDR2 SYGVKD. CDR3 DNA: TGTGCCATCAGTGTTACGGGAGATACGCAGTATTTT. Encoded protein: CAISVTGDTQYF.

A single count supports this clone. This chain connects TRBV2 to TRBJ1-3; the D is unclear. Germline CDR1 and CDR2: SNHLY and FYNNEI. This CDR3 has 13 amino acids. Trimming stripped 8 bases from V and 0 bases from J, with 8 bases between. The CDR3 loop reads CASAIGSGNTIYF. CDR3 DNA sequence: TGTGCCAGCGCGATAGGCTCTGGAAACACCATATATTTT.

This clone was detected a few times. The rearrangement joins TRBV4-1 to TRBJ1-1; no clear D. Per germline, CDR1 MGHRA and CDR2 YSYEKL. Between the trimmed V and J ends, which lost 4 bases and 5 bases, there was a span of 14 bases. The CDR3 length is 14 residues. The DNA for the CDR3 is TGCGCCAGCAGCCCGAGGGAGGGTGGGACTGAAGCTTTCTTT. Translating it yields CASSPREGGTEAFF.

The CDR3 DNA reads TGTGCCAGCAGGGGGGACAGGGGGAACTATGGCTACACCTTC. Encoded protein: CASRGDRGNYGYTF. This chain connects TRBV2 to TRBJ1-2; 11 bases match TRBD1. The CDR3 is 14 amino acids. Looked up from germline, CDR1 is SNHLY and CDR2 is FYNNEI. V dropped 6 bases and J dropped 2; count of bases not matched to a gene: 2.

The V call is TRBV6-5, the J call TRBJ1-6; D is unclear. This CDR3 is built from 12 residues. From germline, CDR1 is MNHEY and CDR2 SVGAGI. Deletions cut 4 bases from V and 10 bases from J, with 8 bases between. The CDR3 protein is CASSFPLSPLHF. The CDR3 bases are TGTGCCAGCAGTTTCCCCCTATCACCCCTCCACTTT.

This chain joins TRBV10-3 and TRBJ1-5; perhaps TRBD1 as D (6 bases). There are 14 residues in the CDR3. CDR1 and CDR2 (germline): ENHRY, SYGVKD. The V gene lost 2 bases and the J gene lost 5 bases, with 10 bases spanning the gap. CDR3 bases: TGTGCCATCAGTGAGGTTGCAGGGGATCAGCCCCAGCATTTT. Translated, it gives CAISEVAGDQPQHF.

This rearrangement joins TRBV27 to TRBJ1-1, with 7 nucleotides matching TRBD1. The trim removed 2 bases at V and 10 bases at J, leaving 10 bases unmatched. The CDR3 is made up of 14 amino acids. Germline CDR1 reads MNHEY; CDR2 reads SMNVEV (reference sequence). The CDR3 is CASSLRVGDRGAFF. DNA for the CDR3: TGTGCCAGCAGTTTACGAGTCGGGGACAGAGGAGCTTTCTTT.

This clone was picked up a small number of times. The chain couples TRBV6-6 to TRBJ2-2; TRBD1 might be the D (6 bases). V gave up 1 base and J gave up 5 bases, with 14 bases separating them. Germline V CDR1 and CDR2: MNHNY, SVGAGI (reference sequence). The CDR3 runs to 16 residues. CDR3 DNA: TGTGCCAGCAGTTACTTAGCACAGGGTAGTACCGGGGAGCTGTTTTTT. Protein sequence: CASSYLAQGSTGELFF.

The genes are TRBV28 and TRBJ2-1, with 8 bases that match TRBD2. Germline trimming cut 6 bases from V and 4 bases from J; bases unmatched to any gene: 14. The CDR3 is 17 residues long. From germline, CDR1 is MDHEN and CDR2 SYDVKM. For the CDR3, the DNA is TGTGCCAGCAGACCGACCACTGCCGGGGGGGTGTACAATGAGCAGTTCTTC. Translation gives CASRPTTAGGVYNEQFF.

The rearrangement links TRBV15 to TRBJ2-7, with D possibly called TRBD1 or TRBD2 (5 bases each). Trimming took 0 bases from V and 2 from J, leaving 17 bases between them. This CDR3 is 17 amino acids long. CDR1 and CDR2 from the germline V gene are LNHNV and YYDKDF (reference sequence). The CDR3 sequence is CATSRDIGRGRTYEQYF. DNA for the CDR3: TGTGCCACCAGCAGAGATATAGGTCGGGGCAGGACCTACGAGCAGTACTTC.

The chain links TRBV5-8 to TRBJ1-5, with D unclear. Trimming took off 3 bases at V and 2 bases at J, with 9 bases between the two ends. In germline, CDR1 is SGHTS, CDR2 YDEGEE. The CDR3 runs to 14 residues. CDR3 sequence: CASSSGFRNQPQHF. The CDR3 DNA reads TGTGCCAGCAGCTCAGGATTTCGCAATCAGCCCCAGCATTTT.

By sample share, this clone is medium-sized (0.01 to 0.1%). The chain employs TRBV9 and TRBJ2-7; D is tentatively TRBD1 or TRBD2 (5 bases each). Germline loops: CDR1 SGDLS, CDR2 YYNGEE. There are 14 residues in the CDR3. Trimming stripped 0 bases from V and 4 bases from J, with 11 bases between. The CDR3 spells CASSVGGDVYEQYF. The CDR3 region has the DNA TGTGCCAGCAGCGTAGGTGGGGACGTTTACGAGCAGTACTTC.

V and J are TRBV18 and TRBJ1-1, with a tentative D call TRBD1 (6 bases). The length of the CDR3 is 12 residues. Germline assignment: CDR1 KGHSH and CDR2 LQKENI. V lost 1 base to trimming and J lost 11 bases, with 11 bases between them. The CDR3, as DNA: TGTGCCAGCTCACCACTTAGAGGGGGGGCTTTCTTT. Its protein product is CASSPLRGGAFF.

The chain recombines TRBV5-1 with TRBJ1-6; D unclear. V gave up 1 base and J gave up 6 bases, with 11 bases separating them. Germline V gene lookup returns CDR1 SGHRS and CDR2 YFSETQ. The CDR3 spans 15 residues. DNA of the CDR3: TGCGCCAGCAGCTTGATCCAGGCGTCTAATTCACCCCTCCACTTT. It is translated as CASSLIQASNSPLHF.

V usage is TRBV5-1 and J usage is TRBJ2-5; D is possibly TRBD2 (6 bases). The CDR3 extends over 13 amino acids. The germline gives CDR1 SGHRS, CDR2 YFSETQ. V lost 4 bases, J lost 4 bases, and 11 bases lay in between. The CDR3 region is CASSLGGGETQYF. The CDR3 DNA is TGCGCCAGCAGCCTCGGGGGTGGAGAGACCCAGTACTTC.